A single sample is the source of the 27 T cell receptor beta chains below, sequenced in a study of Graves' ophthalmopathy and Graves' hyperthyroidism. RNA served as the template for amplifying TCR beta CDR3 regions. Amplification began with first-round RT-PCR using HTBI primers, then second-round multiplex PCR was performed. TCRdb passed the multiplex PCR reads through MiXCR, listing each CDR3 protein once. This repertoire shows 500,000 to 700,000 distinct CDR3 sequences, 39% found once; its top ten account for approximately 4.1%. The sample consisted of peripheral blood or thyroid tissue (not recorded which). The source of these receptors is an adult man with Graves' hyperthyroidism.

In its sample, this clonotype was seen a few times. The V and J genes are TRBV7-9 and TRBJ1-2; D is unclear. Trimming removed 4 bases at V and 5 bases at J, with 5 bases between. The CDR3 totals 11 residues. Germline CDR1 reads SEHNR; CDR2 reads FQNEAQ (reference sequence). The chain's CDR3 is CASSYRYGYTF. CDR3 sequence (DNA): TGTGCCAGCAGCTACCGATATGGCTACACCTTC.

At least ten counts were recorded for this clonotype. The chain has TRBV10-3 and TRBJ1-4; possibly TRBD1 for D (6 bases). Trimming removed 4 bases from V and 8 bases from J, with 14 bases in between. This CDR3 has 14 amino acids. CDR1 is ENHRY, CDR2 SYGVKD, per germline. CDR3 in amino acids: CAISGGGPQEKLFF. CDR3 bases: TGTGCCATCAGTGGAGGGGGGCCCCAGGAAAAACTGTTTTTT.

In its sample, this clonotype was seen many times. The chain has TRBV7-9 and TRBJ1-3; the D gene is possibly TRBD1 (6 bases). The CDR3 contains 15 residues. V was shortened by 5 bases and J by 0 bases, with 11 bases between the two germline ends. CDR1 and CDR2 from the germline V gene are SEHNR and FQNEAQ (reference sequence). The CDR3 here is CASSPGHHSGNTIYF. The CDR3 region has the DNA TGTGCCAGCAGCCCGGGACATCACTCTGGAAACACCATATATTTT.

Many counts were recorded for this clonotype. The genes are TRBV29-1 and TRBJ1-1; a weak D match, TRBD1 (6 bases). The CDR3 has 12 residues. CDR1 and CDR2 from the germline V gene are SQVTM and ANQGSEA. Between the trimmed V and J ends, which lost 6 bases and 4 bases, there was a span of 12 bases. This CDR3 reads CSVSDRFTEAFF. For the CDR3, the DNA is TGCAGCGTCTCAGACAGGTTCACTGAAGCTTTCTTT.

This clonotype was picked up many times. The genes are TRBV20-1 and TRBJ2-2, with 7 nucleotides matching TRBD1. The CDR3 is made up of 14 amino acids. Unmatched junction bases numbered 3, after V lost 4 bases and J lost 1 base. The V gene's germline CDR1 is DFQATT and CDR2 SNEGSKA (reference sequence). Here the CDR3 DNA reads TGCAGTGCTACCGGGACAGAGAACACCGGGGAGCTGTTTTTT. This gives the protein CSATGTENTGELFF.

This chain links TRBV7-2 with TRBJ2-1, with D unclear. The V end was cut by 2 bases, the J end by 9 bases, with 5 bases between. This CDR3 spans 11 amino acids. Germline V lookup: CDR1 SGHTA, CDR2 FQGNSA. The DNA of the CDR3 is TGTGCCAGCAGCTTAAGTACTGAGCAGTTCTTC. This sequence encodes CASSLSTEQFF.

This clonotype was recorded at least ten times. V gene TRBV20-1 combines with J gene TRBJ2-7; 7 bases agree with TRBD2. This CDR3 contains 13 residues. Germline V gene sequence: CDR1 DFQATT, CDR2 SNEGSKA (reference sequence). V trimming: 2 bases; J trimming: 2 bases; junction bases outside the gene matches: 3. CDR3 nucleotide sequence: TGCAGTGCTAGACGGACTAGAGCCTACGAGCAGTACTTC. This translates into CSARRTRAYEQYF.

This clonotype has at least ten counts. V and J are TRBV7-8 and TRBJ2-7; 9 nucleotides line up with TRBD2. V was clipped by 5 bases and J by 0 bases; unmatched bases: 14. The CDR3 has 18 residues. Germline V CDR1 and CDR2: SGHVS, FQNEAQ. The CDR3, as DNA: TGTGCCAGCAGCACGCACCCGGGACTAGCTCTAAGCTCCTACGAGCAGTACTTC. Translating gives CASSTHPGLALSSYEQYF.

This clonotype appeared many times. The chain is built from TRBV4-2 and TRBJ2-7; D may be TRBD1 (5 bases). The CDR3 consists of 18 residues. V was pared by 0 bases and J by 0 bases, with 18 bases between. Germline V gene data show CDR1 as LGHNA and CDR2 as YNFKEQ. The CDR3 region has the DNA TGTGCCAGCAGCCAAGAGTGGTCCGGAGACAGCTTCTCCTACGAGCAGTACTTC. This encodes CASSQEWSGDSFSYEQYF.

This clonotype has just a few counts. V gene TRBV12-3 or TRBV12-4 combines with J gene TRBJ2-7; 8 bases match TRBD2. V trimming: 7 bases; J trimming: 5 bases; junction bases outside the gene matches: 16. The CDR3 runs to 16 residues. The CDR3 nucleotides read TGTGCCAGCAAACGAAGCGGCTCGGGAGGGTTTAACGAGCAGTACTTC. As protein: CASKRSGSGGFNEQYF.

The V and J genes are TRBV7-9 and TRBJ2-7, with 9 bases that match TRBD2. Germline V gene lookup returns CDR1 SEHNR and CDR2 FQNEAQ (reference sequence). After removal of 1 base from V and 2 bases from J, the junction contained 3 bases not matched to a gene. This CDR3 spans 15 amino acids. Here the CDR3 reads CASSLGTSVTYEQYF. The DNA for the CDR3 is TGTGCCAGCAGCTTAGGGACTAGCGTAACCTACGAGCAGTACTTC.

There are many counts of this clonotype. The chain recombines TRBV7-9 with TRBJ2-7; D is ambiguous. The CDR3 runs to 13 residues. V gave up 2 bases and J gave up 5 bases, with 10 bases separating them. Germline-derived CDR1 and CDR2 are SEHNR and FQNEAQ (reference sequence). CDR3 nucleotides: TGTGCCAGCAGCTTATCCGAGGAAGACGAGCAGTACTTC. Its protein is CASSLSEEDEQYF.

This clonotype was observed a few times. The chain joins TRBV12-3 or TRBV12-4 to TRBJ1-3; D ambiguous. V was shortened by 3 bases and J by 0 bases, with 12 bases between the two germline ends. This CDR3 comprises 16 residues. CDR3 region: CASSLRETYSGNTIYF. The CDR3 DNA follows: TGTGCCAGCAGTTTGAGGGAAACCTACTCTGGAAACACCATATATTTT.

Written as DNA, the CDR3 is TGTGCCAGCAATACGATGGACAGGGGGCTTGGCTACACCTTC. This codes for CASNTMDRGLGYTF. This chain links TRBV2 with TRBJ1-2, with 11 bases matching TRBD1. V lost 7 bases to trimming and J lost 7 bases; unmatched junction nucleotides: 8. This CDR3 has 14 amino acids. Germline lookup yields CDR1 SNHLY and CDR2 FYNNEI.

The chain has TRBV30 and TRBJ2-2; D is ambiguous. Germline V gene data show CDR1 as GTSNPN and CDR2 as SVGIG (reference sequence). The V gene lost 4 bases and the J gene lost 3 bases, with 9 bases spanning the gap. The CDR3 consists of 13 residues. The CDR3 reads CAWIMDDTGELFF. For the CDR3, the DNA is TGTGCCTGGATTATGGATGACACCGGGGAGCTGTTTTTT.

This clonotype was counted at least ten times. The chain has TRBV12-3 or TRBV12-4 and TRBJ1-6; the D is unclear. The CDR3 totals 14 residues. The germline V and J ends were trimmed by 3 bases and 8 bases, with 11 bases remaining between them. The DNA of the CDR3 is TGTGCCAGCAGTTTGGAGGGTGGGTATTCACCCCTCCACTTT. Its translation: CASSLEGGYSPLHF.

The gene calls are TRBV14 and TRBJ2-7; 12 bases fit TRBD2. J lost 5 bases, V lost 5 bases, and 16 bases had no gene match. CDR1 SGHDN and CDR2 FVKESK come from the germline V gene. The CDR3 runs 18 residues. CDR3: CASSKRVLAGGRVDEQYF. DNA for the CDR3: TGTGCCAGCAGCAAAAGGGTCCTAGCGGGGGGGCGAGTCGACGAGCAGTACTTC. The full variable domain, completed using reference TRBV14 and TRBJ2-7, is EAGVTQFPSHSVIEKGQTVTLRCDPISGHDNLYWYRRVMGKEIKFLLHFVKESKQDESGMPNNRFLAERTGGTYSTLKVQPAELEDSGVYFCASSKRVLAGGRVDEQYFGPGTRLTVT.

Turning to this clonotype: This may arise from a read error, as a much more abundant clone is one base away. This chain joins TRBV19 and TRBJ1-2, with 7 bases identical to TRBD1. CDR1 LNHDA and CDR2 SQIVND come from the germline V gene (reference sequence). The length of the CDR3 is 16 residues. The V and J ends lost 7 bases and 6 bases, in that order; junction bases with no gene match: 17. The CDR3 loop reads CASTLEGGAGVHGYTF. CDR3 sequence (DNA): TGTGCCAGTACCCTAGAAGGGGGCGCGGGAGTTCATGGCTACACCTTC.

This clonotype was counted ten times or more. The chain couples TRBV14 to TRBJ1-2; D remains unclear. Germline V lookup: CDR1 SGHDN, CDR2 FVKESK. CDR3 length equals 13 residues. The germline V and J ends were trimmed by 4 bases and 4 bases, with 10 bases remaining between them. CDR3 nucleotides: TGTGCCAGCAGCCCCGCCGGTTCCTATGGCTACACCTTC. Its translation: CASSPAGSYGYTF.

V is TRBV20-1 and J is TRBJ2-3; 10 bases match TRBD2. The CDR3 has 16 amino acids. Trimming took 6 bases from V and 4 from J; bases not matched to a gene: 13. The germline V gene encodes CDR1 DFQATT and CDR2 SNEGSKA (reference sequence). CDR3 nucleotide sequence: TGCAGTGCCCTTCTTGCACTAGCGGGGAATCCAGATACGCAGTATTTT. This translates into CSALLALAGNPDTQYF.

The rearrangement uses TRBV20-1 and TRBJ2-7; TRBD2 aligns across 7 bases. Trimming at V came to 2 bases and at J to 3 bases, leaving 10 bases not matched to a gene. The CDR3 contains 15 residues. Germline CDR1 is DFQATT and CDR2 is SNEGSKA (reference sequence). Here the CDR3 reads CSARREAGANYEQYF. The CDR3 DNA sequence: TGCAGTGCTAGAAGAGAGGCGGGAGCAAACTACGAGCAGTACTTC.

This clonotype was detected a few times. Possible read error: a much larger clone is one base away. The chain is built from TRBV5-1 and TRBJ1-1; TRBD1 aligns across 9 bases. Unmatched junction bases numbered 8, after V lost 4 bases and J lost 4 bases. Germline V gives CDR1 SGHRS, CDR2 YFSETQ. The CDR3 totals 15 residues. The CDR3 reads CASSLPGQGSTEAFF. The CDR3 region has the DNA TGCGCCAGCAGCCTACCGGGACAGGGTTCCACTGAAGCTTTCTTT.

The gene calls are TRBV29-1 and TRBJ1-2; D might be TRBD1 (5 bases). V lost 4 bases to trimming and J lost 1 base, with 10 bases between them. CDR1 SQVTM and CDR2 ANQGSEA come from the germline V gene. The CDR3 extends over 13 amino acids. The CDR3 protein is CSVAGQGNYGYTF. The DNA for the CDR3 is TGCAGCGTTGCGGGTCAGGGTAACTATGGCTACACCTTC.

This clonotype was counted ten times or more. CDR3 sequence (DNA): TGTGCCATCAATTACGACAGGGGCGATGGCTACACCTTC. Encoded protein: CAINYDRGDGYTF. The chain recombines TRBV10-3 with TRBJ1-2, with TRBD1 matching 8 bases. The CDR3 is 13 residues long. The V gene's germline CDR1 is ENHRY and CDR2 SYGVKD. V was pared by 7 bases and J by 6 bases, with 7 bases of the junction left unmatched.

The chain employs TRBV19 and TRBJ2-1; possible D gene TRBD2, 5 bases. Germline CDR1 reads LNHDA; CDR2 reads SQIVND (reference sequence). The ends were cut back, 1 base at V and 10 bases at J, with 14 bases in the middle. This CDR3 region has 14 residues. CDR3 amino acids: CASSIGGAGVEQFF. CDR3 DNA: TGTGCCAGTAGTATAGGGGGAGCCGGGGTCGAGCAGTTCTTC.

This clonotype was seen ten or more times. V usage is TRBV15 and J usage is TRBJ1-5; 10 nucleotides align to TRBD1. The V gene's germline CDR1 is LNHNV and CDR2 YYDKDF (reference sequence). The junction had 9 bases not matched to a gene; V was cut back by 1 base and J by 6 bases. The CDR3 length is 17 residues. The CDR3 spells CATSRGTTGGEGQPQHF. The CDR3 DNA follows: TGTGCCACCAGCAGAGGGACGACAGGGGGCGAGGGTCAGCCCCAGCATTTT.

There are many counts of this clonotype. The chain uses TRBV24-1 and TRBJ2-6; no clear D. In germline, CDR1 is KGHDR, CDR2 SFDVKD. With 0 bases removed from V and 0 bases from J, the gap between germline ends came to 2 bases. The CDR3 runs 15 residues. For the CDR3, the DNA is TGTGCCACCAGTGATTTGCACTCTGGGGCCAACGTCCTGACTTTC. This translates into CATSDLHSGANVLTF.